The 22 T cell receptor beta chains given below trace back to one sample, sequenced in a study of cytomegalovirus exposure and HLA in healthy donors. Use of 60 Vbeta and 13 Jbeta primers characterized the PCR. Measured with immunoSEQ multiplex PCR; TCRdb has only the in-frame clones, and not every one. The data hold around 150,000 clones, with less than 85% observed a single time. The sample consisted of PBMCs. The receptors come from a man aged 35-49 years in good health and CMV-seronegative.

In nucleotides, the CDR3 is TGCGCCAGCAGCTCTTCCTTACACCCGGACAGGGGGCAAGACTACGAGCAGTACTTC. Its translation is CASSSSLHPDRGQDYEQYF. The V gene is TRBV5-1, the J gene TRBJ2-7; 11 bases match TRBD1. This CDR3 has 19 residues. V shed 3 bases, J shed 3 bases, and the junction held 17 bases outside the gene matches. Germline V lookup: CDR1 SGHRS, CDR2 YFSETQ. The whole variable domain, filled in from reference TRBV5-1 and TRBJ2-7, reads KAGVTQTPRYLIKTRGQQVTLSCSPISGHRSVSWYQQTPGQGLQFLFEYFSETQRNKGNFPGRFSGRQFSNSRSEMNVSTLELGDSALYLCASSSSLHPDRGQDYEQYFGPGTRLTVT.

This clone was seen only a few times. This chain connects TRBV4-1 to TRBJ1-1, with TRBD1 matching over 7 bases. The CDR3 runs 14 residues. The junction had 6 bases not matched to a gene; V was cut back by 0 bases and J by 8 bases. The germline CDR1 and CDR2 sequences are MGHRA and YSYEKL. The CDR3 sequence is CASSQEEGAWEAFF. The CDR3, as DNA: TGCGCCAGCAGCCAAGAAGAGGGGGCTTGGGAAGCTTTCTTT.

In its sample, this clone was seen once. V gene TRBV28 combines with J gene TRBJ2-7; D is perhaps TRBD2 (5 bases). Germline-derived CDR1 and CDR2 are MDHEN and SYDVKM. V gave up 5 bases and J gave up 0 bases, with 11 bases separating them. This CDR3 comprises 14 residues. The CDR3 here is CASSAVRVSYEQYF. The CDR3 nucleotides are TGTGCCAGCAGTGCCGTGCGGGTCTCCTACGAGCAGTACTTC.

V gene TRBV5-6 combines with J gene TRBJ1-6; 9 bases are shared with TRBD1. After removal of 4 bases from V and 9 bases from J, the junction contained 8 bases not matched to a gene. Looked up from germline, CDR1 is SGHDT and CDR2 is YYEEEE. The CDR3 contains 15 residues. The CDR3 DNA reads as TGTGCCAGCAGCGGACAGGGGCGCGGGGGTTCACCCCTCCACTTT. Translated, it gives CASSGQGRGGSPLHF.

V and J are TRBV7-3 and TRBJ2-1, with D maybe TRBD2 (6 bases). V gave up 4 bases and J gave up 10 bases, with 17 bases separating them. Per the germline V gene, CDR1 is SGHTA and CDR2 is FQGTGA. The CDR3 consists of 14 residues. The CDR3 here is CASSWGDVDTEQFF. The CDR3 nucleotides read TGTGCCAGCAGCTGGGGGGACGTAGACACCGAGCAGTTCTTC.

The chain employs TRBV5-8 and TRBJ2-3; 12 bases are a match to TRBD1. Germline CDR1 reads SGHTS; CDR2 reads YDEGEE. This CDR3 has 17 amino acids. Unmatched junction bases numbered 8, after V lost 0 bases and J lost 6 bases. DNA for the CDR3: TGTGCCAGCAGCTTGGACGAAGGGACAGGGGGCATGGATACGCAGTATTTT. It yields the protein CASSLDEGTGGMDTQYF.

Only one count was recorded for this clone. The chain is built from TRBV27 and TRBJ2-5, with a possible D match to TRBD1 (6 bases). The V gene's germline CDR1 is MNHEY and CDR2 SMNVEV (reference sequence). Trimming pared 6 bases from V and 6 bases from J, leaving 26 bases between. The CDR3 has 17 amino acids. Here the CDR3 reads CASSPTRATGLAKTQYF. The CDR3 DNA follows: TGTGCCAGCAGCCCTACCCGGGCAACAGGGTTGGCCAAGACCCAGTACTTC.

CDR3 region: CASSSRTSGGAAETQYF. CDR3 in DNA: TGTGCCAGCAGCTCCCGGACTAGCGGGGGGGCCGCGGAGACCCAGTACTTC. The rearrangement uses TRBV11-2 and TRBJ2-5; TRBD2 matches 15 bases. CDR1 and CDR2 from the germline V gene are SGHAT and FQNNGV. Unmatched junction bases numbered 8, after V lost 4 bases and J lost 5 bases. CDR3 length: 17 residues.

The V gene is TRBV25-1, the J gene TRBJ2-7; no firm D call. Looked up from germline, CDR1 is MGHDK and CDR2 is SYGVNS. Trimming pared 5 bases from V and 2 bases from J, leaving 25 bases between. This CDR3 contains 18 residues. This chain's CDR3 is CASSLQVQSLEKPYEQYF. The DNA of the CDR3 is TGTGCCAGCAGTCTGCAGGTACAGTCACTCGAAAAACCCTACGAGCAGTACTTC.

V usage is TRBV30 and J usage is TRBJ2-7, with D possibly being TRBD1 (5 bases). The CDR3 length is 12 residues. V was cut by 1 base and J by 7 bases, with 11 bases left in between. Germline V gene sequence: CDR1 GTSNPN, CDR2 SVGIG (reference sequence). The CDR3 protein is CAWSETVWEQYF. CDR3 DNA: TGTGCCTGGAGTGAGACAGTTTGGGAGCAGTACTTC.

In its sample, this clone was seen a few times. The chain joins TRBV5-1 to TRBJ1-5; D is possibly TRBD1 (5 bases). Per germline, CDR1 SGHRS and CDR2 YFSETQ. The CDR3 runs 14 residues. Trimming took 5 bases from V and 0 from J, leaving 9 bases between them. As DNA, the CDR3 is TGCGCCAGCAGTCCGGGGGGTAGCAATCAGCCCCAGCATTTT. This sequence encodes CASSPGGSNQPQHF.

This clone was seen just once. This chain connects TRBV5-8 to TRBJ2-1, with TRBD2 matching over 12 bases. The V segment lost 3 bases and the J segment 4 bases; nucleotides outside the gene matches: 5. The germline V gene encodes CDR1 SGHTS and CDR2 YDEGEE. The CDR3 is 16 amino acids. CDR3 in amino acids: CASSSPLAGGYNEQFF. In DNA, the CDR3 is TGTGCCAGCAGCTCCCCACTAGCGGGGGGATACAATGAGCAGTTCTTC.

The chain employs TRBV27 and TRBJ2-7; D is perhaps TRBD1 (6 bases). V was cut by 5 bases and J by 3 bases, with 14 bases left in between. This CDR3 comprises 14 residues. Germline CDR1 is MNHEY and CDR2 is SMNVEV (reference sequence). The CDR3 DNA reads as TGTGCCAGCAGTCGGCAGGGGTTCGGCTACGAGCAGTACTTC. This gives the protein CASSRQGFGYEQYF.

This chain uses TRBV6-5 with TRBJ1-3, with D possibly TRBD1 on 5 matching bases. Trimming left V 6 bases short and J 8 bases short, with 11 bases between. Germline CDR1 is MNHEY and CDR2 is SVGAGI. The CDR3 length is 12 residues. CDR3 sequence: CASRSSGDTIYF. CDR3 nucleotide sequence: TGTGCCAGCAGGAGTTCGGGGGACACCATATATTTT.

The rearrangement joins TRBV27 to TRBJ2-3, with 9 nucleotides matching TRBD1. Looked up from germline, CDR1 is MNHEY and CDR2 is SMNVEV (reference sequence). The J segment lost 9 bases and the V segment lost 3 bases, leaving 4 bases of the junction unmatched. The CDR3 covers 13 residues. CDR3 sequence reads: CASSLGQGFTQYF. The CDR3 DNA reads TGTGCCAGCAGTTTGGGACAGGGTTTCACGCAGTATTTT.

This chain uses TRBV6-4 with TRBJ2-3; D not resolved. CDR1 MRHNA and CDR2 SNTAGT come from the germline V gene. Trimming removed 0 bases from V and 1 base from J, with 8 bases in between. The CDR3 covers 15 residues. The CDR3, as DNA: TGTGCCAGCAGTGACTCAAGAACAGGCACAGATACGCAGTATTTT. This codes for CASSDSRTGTDTQYF.

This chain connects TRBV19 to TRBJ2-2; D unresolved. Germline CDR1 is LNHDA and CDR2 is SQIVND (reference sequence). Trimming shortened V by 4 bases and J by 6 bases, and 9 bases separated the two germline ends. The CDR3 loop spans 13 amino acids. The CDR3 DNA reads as TGTGCCAGTAGTACCCAAATGTCCGGGGAGCTGTTTTTT. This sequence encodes CASSTQMSGELFF.

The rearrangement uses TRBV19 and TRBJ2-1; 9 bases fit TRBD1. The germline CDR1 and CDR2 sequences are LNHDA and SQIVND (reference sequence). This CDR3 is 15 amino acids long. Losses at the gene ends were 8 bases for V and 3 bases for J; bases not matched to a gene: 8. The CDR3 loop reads CASSLEGQGYNEQFF. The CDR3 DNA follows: TGTGCCAGTTCCTTGGAGGGACAGGGCTACAATGAGCAGTTCTTC.

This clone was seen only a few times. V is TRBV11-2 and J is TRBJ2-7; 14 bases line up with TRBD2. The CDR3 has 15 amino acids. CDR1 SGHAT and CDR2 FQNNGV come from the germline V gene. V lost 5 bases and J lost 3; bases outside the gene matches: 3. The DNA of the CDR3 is TGTGCCAGCAGCCCCGGACTAGCGGGGGGCTACGAGCAGTACTTC. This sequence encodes CASSPGLAGGYEQYF.

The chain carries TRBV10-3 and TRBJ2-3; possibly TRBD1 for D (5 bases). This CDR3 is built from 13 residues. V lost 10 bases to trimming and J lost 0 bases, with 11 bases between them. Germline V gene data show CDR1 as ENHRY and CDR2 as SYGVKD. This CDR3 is CATQGTSTDTQYF. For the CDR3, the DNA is TGTGCCACCCAGGGAACCAGCACAGATACGCAGTATTTT.

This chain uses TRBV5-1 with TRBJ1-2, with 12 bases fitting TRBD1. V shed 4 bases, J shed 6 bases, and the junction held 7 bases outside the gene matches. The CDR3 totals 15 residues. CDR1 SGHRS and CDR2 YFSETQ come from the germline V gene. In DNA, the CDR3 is TGCGCCAGCAGCGCCCCGGGACAGGGGGCTAATGGCTACACCTTC. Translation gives CASSAPGQGANGYTF.

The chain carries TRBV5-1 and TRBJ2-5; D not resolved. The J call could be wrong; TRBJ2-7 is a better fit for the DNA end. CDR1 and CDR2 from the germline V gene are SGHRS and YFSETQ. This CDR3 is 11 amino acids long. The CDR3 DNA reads TGCGCCAGCAGCGAATTGTACGAGCAGTACTTC. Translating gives CASSELYEQYF.